The clone carrying this T cell receptor beta chain was seen a few times. Antigen: not known. TCRdb analysed the reads with MiXCR anew, one entry per CDR3 protein. The sample contains about 920,000 distinct CDR3 sequences, 25% to 40% of which appear only once. The CDR3 is 16 residues long. The germline V gene encodes CDR1 LGHNA and CDR2 YSLEER. V lost 4 bases and J lost 3, with 16 bases in between. This sample was included in a study of T cell repertoires in cytomegalovirus infection. This chain links TRBV4-3 with TRBJ2-1; D uncertain. This TCR came from a human donor in good health (CMV status not recorded). Some clones in this sample may be carry-over from other donors' samples. The sequences come from cultured CD8+ T cells from PBMCs, collected from culture after CMV antigen stimulation. The CDR3 spells CASSPDDENSYNEQFF. CDR3 in DNA: TGCGCCAGCAGCCCCGATGACGAGAACAGCTACAATGAGCAGTTCTTC.